These 19 T cell receptor beta chains came from one sample sequenced in a study of CD8 T cells in Susac syndrome. RNA totalling roughly 0.45 to 1 ug underwent reverse transcription with random hexamers. TCRdb reprocessed the immunoSEQ multiplex PCR reads with MiXCR, giving one entry per CDR3 protein. The sample shows a few hundred thousand distinct CDR3 sequences, approximately 95% of them seen only once. The sequencing input was CD4+ T cells from PBMCs. These receptors were collected from a human donor with multiple sclerosis.

The V call is TRBV20-1, the J call TRBJ2-2, with TRBD2 matching 7 bases. J lost 1 base, V lost 6 bases, and 8 bases had no gene match. Germline-derived CDR1 and CDR2 are DFQATT and SNEGSKA (reference sequence). CDR3 length equals 15 residues. CDR3 nucleotides: TGCAGTGCCTCAAAAGGCGGGGGGAACACCGGGGAGCTGTTTTTT. Translating it yields CSASKGGGNTGELFF.

The chain uses TRBV29-1 and TRBJ2-1, with D unresolved. The CDR3 has 13 residues. V lost 3 bases, J lost 5 bases, and 11 bases lay in between. From germline, CDR1 is SQVTM and CDR2 ANQGSEA. CDR3 in DNA: TGCAGCGTTGACGCACTCAACAACAATGAGCAGTTCTTC. Translating gives CSVDALNNNEQFF.

This clonotype was seen once. This sequence joins TRBV12-3 or TRBV12-4 and TRBJ1-4; unclear D gene. V was shortened by 6 bases and J by 8 bases, with 13 bases between the two germline ends. The CDR3 length is 13 residues. The CDR3 DNA is TGTGCCAGCAGCCCTGGAATGTCGGAAAAACTGTTTTTT. Its protein product is CASSPGMSEKLFF.

The CDR3 coding sequence is TGTGCCAGCAGCGTAGCGGGCGTCGAGGGAGAAAAACTGTTTTTT. Protein: CASSVAGVEGEKLFF. This chain uses TRBV9 with TRBJ1-4; no clear D. Germline assignment: CDR1 SGDLS and CDR2 YYNGEE. The V end lost 0 bases, the J end lost 8 bases, and 14 bases lay between the germline ends. This CDR3 is 15 amino acids long.

The chain joins TRBV29-1 to TRBJ1-2; D is possibly TRBD1 (6 bases). CDR1 is SQVTM, CDR2 ANQGSEA, per germline. The CDR3 is 14 residues long. V was cut by 7 bases and J by 3 bases, with 18 bases left in between. The CDR3 reads CSAAAGTIDYGYTF. Here the CDR3 DNA reads TGCAGCGCCGCCGCCGGGACAATCGACTATGGCTACACCTTC.

This clonotype was observed once. V is TRBV30 and J is TRBJ1-3, with D possibly being TRBD1 (6 bases). V was cut by 1 base and J by 3 bases, with 13 bases left in between. Germline V gives CDR1 GTSNPN, CDR2 SVGIG (reference sequence). The CDR3 loop spans 15 amino acids. The chain's CDR3 is CAWSDRTGRGNTIYF. The CDR3, as DNA: TGTGCCTGGAGTGACAGAACAGGGCGTGGAAACACCATATATTTT. Drawing the rest from reference TRBV30 and TRBJ1-3, the complete variable domain is SQTIHQWPATLVQPVGSPLSLECTVEGTSNPNLYWYRQAAGRGLQLLFYSVGIGQISSEVPQNLSASRPQDRQFILSSKKLLLSDSGFYLCAWSDRTGRGNTIYFGEGSWLTVV.

The chain carries TRBV7-2 and TRBJ2-5; 11 bases map to TRBD2. Germline V gives CDR1 SGHTA, CDR2 FQGNSA. The junction had 5 bases not matched to a gene; V was cut back by 7 bases and J by 1 base. CDR3 length: 15 residues. The CDR3 bases are TGTGCCAGCACCGAACTAGCGGGGGTCCAAGAGACCCAGTACTTC. This translates into CASTELAGVQETQYF.

The J gene is TRBJ2-7, the V gene TRBV13, with 11 bases aligning to TRBD2. CDR1 is PRHDT and CDR2 is FYEKMQ in the germline V gene (reference sequence). Trimming took 4 bases from V and 2 from J; bases not matched to a gene: 4. The CDR3 runs to 15 residues. CDR3 protein: CASSSGTSGTYEQYF. Written as DNA, the CDR3 is TGTGCCAGCAGCTCCGGGACTAGCGGTACCTACGAGCAGTACTTC.

The chain combines TRBV28 with TRBJ2-1; D may be TRBD2 (6 bases). Trimming cost V 7 bases and J 2 bases, with 12 bases left between them. Germline V gene data show CDR1 as MDHEN and CDR2 as SYDVKM. The CDR3 covers 14 residues. As DNA, the CDR3 is TGTGCCAGCAAACGGGAGTTCGCCTACAATGAGCAGTTCTTC. This sequence encodes CASKREFAYNEQFF.

This sequence joins TRBV9 and TRBJ2-3, with 10 bases fitting TRBD2. Germline V lookup: CDR1 SGDLS, CDR2 YYNGEE. CDR3 length equals 17 residues. V lost 3 bases and J lost 3; bases outside the gene matches: 10. The CDR3 region is CASSAAALAGRTDTQYF. CDR3 sequence (DNA): TGTGCCAGCAGCGCCGCTGCACTAGCGGGACGAACAGATACGCAGTATTTT.

The chain links TRBV3-1 to TRBJ2-3, with TRBD2 identical over 15 bases. CDR1 LGHDT and CDR2 YNNKEL come from the germline V gene (reference sequence). With V trimmed by 4 bases and J by 2 bases, 7 bases remained unmatched. This CDR3 comprises 18 residues. CDR3 protein: CASSPGTSGRRNTDTQYF. DNA of the CDR3: TGTGCCAGCAGCCCCGGGACTAGCGGGAGGAGGAACACAGATACGCAGTATTTT.

This clonotype was seen just once. The rearrangement joins TRBV12-3 or TRBV12-4 to TRBJ1-5; TRBD1 is a possible D gene (6 bases). Trimming took off 7 bases at V and 3 bases at J, with 13 bases between the two ends. The CDR3 length is 14 residues. CDR3 sequence (DNA): TGTGCCAGCAAAGCAGGGGTTTACAATCAGCCCCAGCATTTT. Its protein is CASKAGVYNQPQHF.

The chain couples TRBV20-1 to TRBJ2-5; maybe TRBD2 (5 bases). This CDR3 comprises 12 residues. V lost 6 bases and J lost 3, with 11 bases in between. The germline V gene encodes CDR1 DFQATT and CDR2 SNEGSKA (reference sequence). CDR3 in DNA: TGCAGTGCCGCAACTAGGGAAGAGACCCAGTACTTC. This encodes CSAATREETQYF.

The chain employs TRBV24-1 and TRBJ2-6; D may correspond to TRBD1 or TRBD2 (5 bases each). The V end was cut by 3 bases, the J end by 2 bases, with 10 bases between. The CDR3 runs to 16 residues. The germline CDR1 and CDR2 sequences are KGHDR and SFDVKD. Written as DNA, the CDR3 is TGTGCCACCAGTGATCCCCGGGGCCCTGGGGCCAACGTCCTGACTTTC. This translates into CATSDPRGPGANVLTF.

The table lists this clonotype with a count of one. The chain is built from TRBV2 and TRBJ1-1; the D gene is possibly TRBD1 (5 bases). CDR1 and CDR2 (germline): SNHLY, FYNNEI. The CDR3 has 13 amino acids. Trimming stripped 7 bases from V and 3 bases from J, with 12 bases between. Written as DNA, the CDR3 is TGTGCCAGCATTAGCCGGGGGTACACTGAAGCTTTCTTT. Residues: CASISRGYTEAFF.

V usage is TRBV7-9 and J usage is TRBJ2-2; TRBD1 is a possible D gene (6 bases). Germline V gene sequence: CDR1 SEHNR, CDR2 FQNEAQ (reference sequence). This CDR3 has 14 amino acids. The germline V and J ends were trimmed by 3 bases and 6 bases, with 11 bases remaining between them. The CDR3 nucleotides read TGTGCCAGCAGCTTTAGGGACATCGCCGGGGAGCTGTTTTTT. Translated, it gives CASSFRDIAGELFF.

The J gene is TRBJ1-5, the V gene TRBV29-1, with TRBD1 as a possible D gene (5 bases). Trimming took off 4 bases at V and 4 bases at J, with 11 bases between the two ends. Germline V gives CDR1 SQVTM, CDR2 ANQGSEA. This CDR3 has 13 amino acids. The CDR3 DNA is TGCAGCGTTGGTGGGACGCCGAATCAGCCCCAGCATTTT. This codes for CSVGGTPNQPQHF.

The rearrangement joins TRBV9 to TRBJ1-6, with D possibly being TRBD1 (5 bases). From germline, CDR1 is SGDLS and CDR2 YYNGEE. The CDR3 totals 14 residues. Trimming removed 3 bases at V and 9 bases at J, with 13 bases between. CDR3 region: CASSAFRETSPLHF. The DNA of the CDR3 is TGTGCCAGCAGCGCCTTCAGGGAGACTTCACCCCTCCACTTT.

The J gene is TRBJ2-3, the V gene TRBV12-3 or TRBV12-4; 7 bases are a match to TRBD1. With 8 bases clipped from V and 5 bases from J, the junction kept 4 bases outside the gene matches. The length of the CDR3 is 12 residues. The CDR3, as DNA: TGTGCCAGCCGGGACAGCTTAGATACGCAGTATTTT. Translated, it gives CASRDSLDTQYF.